The clone carrying this TCR beta chain was seen a few times. Time point specified: sample taken at primary tumor resection. Whole RNA came from tumor, nontumor lung or frozen PBMC and was sequenced without being sorted. Trimming removed 4 bases from V and 2 bases from J, with 24 bases in between. There are 20 residues in the CDR3. Germline V gene data show CDR1 as SEHNR and CDR2 as FQNEAQ (reference sequence). This entry is derived from a study of spatial heterogeneity in lung cancer. Via MiXCR, TCRdb re-called the 5' RACE reads, giving one row per CDR3 protein. The profile shows approximately 150 distinct CDR3 sequences, just under 20% of them singletons.

The V call is TRBV7-9, the J call TRBJ2-6; TRBD2 might be the D (6 bases). The source was normal lung tissue next to the tumor, collected at surgery. This TCR derives from a female donor with early-stage non-small cell lung cancer. The CDR3 nucleotides are TGTGCCAGCAGCTCCCGGTGGGGGGACTTCATTGGGGCTGGGGCCAACGTCCTGACTTTC. Its translation: CASSSRWGDFIGAGANVLTF.